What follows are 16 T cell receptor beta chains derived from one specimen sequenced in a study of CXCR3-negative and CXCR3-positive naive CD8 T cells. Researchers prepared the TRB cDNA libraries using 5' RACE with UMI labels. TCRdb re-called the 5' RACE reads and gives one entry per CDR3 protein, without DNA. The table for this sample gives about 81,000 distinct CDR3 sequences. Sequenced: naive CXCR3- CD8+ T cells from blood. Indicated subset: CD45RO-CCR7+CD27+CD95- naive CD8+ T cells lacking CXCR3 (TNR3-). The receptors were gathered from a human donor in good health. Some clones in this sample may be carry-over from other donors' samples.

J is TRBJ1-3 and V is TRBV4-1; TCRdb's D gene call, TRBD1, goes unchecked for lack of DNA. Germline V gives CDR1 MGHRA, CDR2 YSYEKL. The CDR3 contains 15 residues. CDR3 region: CASSLDRTTGNTIYF.

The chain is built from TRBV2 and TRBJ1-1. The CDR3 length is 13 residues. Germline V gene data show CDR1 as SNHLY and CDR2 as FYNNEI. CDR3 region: CASRRSRNAEAFF.

The CDR3 protein is CATSTRDWMSEQYF. V usage is TRBV15 and J usage is TRBJ2-7; no DNA is available, so the TRBD2 call from TCRdb remains unchecked. From germline, CDR1 is LNHNV and CDR2 YYDKDF (reference sequence). There are 14 residues in the CDR3. Full variable domain (remainder filled in from reference TRBV15 and TRBJ2-7): DAMVIQNPRYQVTQFGKPVTLSCSQTLNHNVMYWYQQKSSQAPKLLFHYYDKDFNNEADTPDNFQSRRPNTSFCFLDIRSPGLGDTAMYLCATSTRDWMSEQYFGPGTRLTVT.

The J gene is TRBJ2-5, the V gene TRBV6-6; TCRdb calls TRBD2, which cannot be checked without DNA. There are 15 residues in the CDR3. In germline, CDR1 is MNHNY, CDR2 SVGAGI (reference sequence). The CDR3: CASSLTSGAQETQYF.

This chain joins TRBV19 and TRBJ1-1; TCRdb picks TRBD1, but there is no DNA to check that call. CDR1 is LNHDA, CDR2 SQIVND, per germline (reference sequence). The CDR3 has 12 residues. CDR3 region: CASSYRDTEAFF.

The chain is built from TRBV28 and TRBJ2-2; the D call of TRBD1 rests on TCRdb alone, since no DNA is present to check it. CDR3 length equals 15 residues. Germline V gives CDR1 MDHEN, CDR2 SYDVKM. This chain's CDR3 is CASSVRTGYTGELFF.

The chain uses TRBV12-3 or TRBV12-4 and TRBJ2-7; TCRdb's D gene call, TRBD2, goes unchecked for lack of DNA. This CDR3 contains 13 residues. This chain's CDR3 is CASRDYSSYEQYF.

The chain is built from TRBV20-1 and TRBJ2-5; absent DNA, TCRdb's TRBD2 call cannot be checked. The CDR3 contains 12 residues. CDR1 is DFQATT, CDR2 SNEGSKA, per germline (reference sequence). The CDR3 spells CSAGGPAGTQYF.

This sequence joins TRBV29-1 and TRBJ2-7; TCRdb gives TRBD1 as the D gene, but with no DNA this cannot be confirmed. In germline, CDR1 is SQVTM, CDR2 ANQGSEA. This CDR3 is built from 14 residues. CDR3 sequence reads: CSVVQTGSGYEQYF.

This CDR3 is CASSLGGRGGNTEAFF. The chain employs TRBV12-3 or TRBV12-4 and TRBJ1-1; the TRBD1 assignment by TCRdb is unverifiable without DNA. There are 16 residues in the CDR3.

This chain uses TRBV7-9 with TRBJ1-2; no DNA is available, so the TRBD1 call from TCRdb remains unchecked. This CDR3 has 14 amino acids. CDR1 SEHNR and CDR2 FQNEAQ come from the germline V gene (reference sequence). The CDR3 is CASIPAVGRSGYTF.

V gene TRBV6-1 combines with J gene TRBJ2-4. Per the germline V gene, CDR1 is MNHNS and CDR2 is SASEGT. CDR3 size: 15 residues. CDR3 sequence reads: CARRVLGLSKNIQYF.

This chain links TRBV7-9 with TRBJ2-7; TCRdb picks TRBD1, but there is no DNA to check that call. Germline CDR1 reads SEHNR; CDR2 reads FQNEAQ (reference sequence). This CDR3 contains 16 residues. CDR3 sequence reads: CASSDTPGTEAYEQYF.

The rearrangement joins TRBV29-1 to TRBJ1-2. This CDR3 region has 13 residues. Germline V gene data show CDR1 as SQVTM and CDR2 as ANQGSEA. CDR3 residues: CSVESGGGYGYTF.

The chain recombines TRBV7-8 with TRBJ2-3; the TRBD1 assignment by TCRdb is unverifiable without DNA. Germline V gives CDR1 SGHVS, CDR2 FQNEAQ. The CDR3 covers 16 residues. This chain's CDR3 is CASSLKRLPDTDTQYF.

The CDR3 loop is CASSYSETDTQYF. The chain has TRBV6-6 and TRBJ2-3. The CDR3 extends over 13 amino acids. Germline V gene data show CDR1 as MNHNY and CDR2 as SVGAGI (reference sequence).